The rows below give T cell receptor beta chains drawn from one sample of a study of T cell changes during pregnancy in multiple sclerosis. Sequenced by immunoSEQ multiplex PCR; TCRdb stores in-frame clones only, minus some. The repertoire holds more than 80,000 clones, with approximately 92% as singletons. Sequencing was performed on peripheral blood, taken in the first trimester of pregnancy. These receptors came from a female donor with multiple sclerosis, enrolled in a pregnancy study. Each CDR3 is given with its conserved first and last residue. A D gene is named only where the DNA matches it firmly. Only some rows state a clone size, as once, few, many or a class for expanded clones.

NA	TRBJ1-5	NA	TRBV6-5	CASSLARNQPQHF	TGTGCCAGCAGCCTGGCCAGGAATCAGCCCCAGCATTTT
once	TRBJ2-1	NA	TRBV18	CASSDLGVGGHNEQFF	TGTGCCAGCTCGGACTTGGGCGTAGGCGGGCACAATGAGCAGTTCTTC
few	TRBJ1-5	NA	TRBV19	CASSIGPPSNQPQHF	TGTGCCAGTAGTATAGGTCCTCCGAGCAATCAGCCCCAGCATTTT
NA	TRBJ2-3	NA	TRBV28	CASSLDLTVGTDTQYF	TGTGCCAGCAGCCTTGACCTGACAGTTGGCACAGATACGCAGTATTTT
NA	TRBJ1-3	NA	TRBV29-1	CSVEEGGTGNTIYF	TGCAGCGTTGAAGAGGGGGGGACTGGAAACACCATATATTTT
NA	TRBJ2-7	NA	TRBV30	CAWKQGKQQYF	TGTGCCTGGAAACAGGGTAAGCAGCAGTACTTC
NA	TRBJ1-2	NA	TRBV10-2	CASSMTGLYGYTF	TGCGCCAGCAGTATGACAGGTCTCTATGGCTACACCTTC
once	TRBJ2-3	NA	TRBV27	CASSLHQASTDTQYF	TGTGCCAGCAGTTTACACCAGGCTAGCACAGATACGCAGTATTTT
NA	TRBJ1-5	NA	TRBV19	CASTQVGASNQPQHF	TGTGCCAGTACCCAGGTTGGCGCAAGCAATCAGCCCCAGCATTTT
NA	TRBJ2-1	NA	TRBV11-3	CASSFLAAPSNEQFF	TGTGCCAGCAGCTTCTTAGCGGCCCCCTCTAATGAGCAGTTCTTC
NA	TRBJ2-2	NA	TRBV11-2	CASSLLRGGGELFF	TGTGCCAGCAGCTTACTACGGGGTGGCGGGGAGCTGTTTTTT
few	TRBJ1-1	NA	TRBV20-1	CSARRTAEAFF	TGCAGTGCTAGAAGGACTGCTGAAGCTTTCTTT
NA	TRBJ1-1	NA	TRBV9	CASSVYKGGDRPNTEAFF	TGTGCCAGCAGCGTATACAAGGGGGGGGACCGACCGAACACTGAAGCTTTCTTT
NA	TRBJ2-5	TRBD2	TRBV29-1	CSVTSGSETQYF	TGCAGCGTGACTAGCGGGAGTGAGACCCAGTACTTC
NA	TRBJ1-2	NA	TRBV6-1	CASMKDRSYGYTF	TGTGCCAGTATGAAAGACAGGAGTTATGGCTACACCTTC
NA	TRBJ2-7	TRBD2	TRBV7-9	CASSLVIAGASEQYF	TGTGCCAGCAGCTTAGTGATAGCGGGAGCAAGCGAGCAGTACTTC
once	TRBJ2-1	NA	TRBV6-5	CASSLTGLPYNEQFF	TGTGCCAGCAGTCTTACAGGGCTACCATACAATGAGCAGTTCTTC
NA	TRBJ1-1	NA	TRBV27	CASSRLQGRGTEAFF	TGTGCCAGCAGCCGGCTACAGGGCAGGGGAACTGAAGCTTTCTTT
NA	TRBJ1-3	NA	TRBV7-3	CASSLTGGGNTIYF	TGTGCCAGCAGCTTAACCGGGGGGGGAAACACCATATATTTT
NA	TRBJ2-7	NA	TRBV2	CASSERETNYEQYF	TGTGCCAGCAGTGAGAGGGAGACAAACTACGAGCAGTACTTC
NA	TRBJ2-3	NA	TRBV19	CASSIVLTGTDTQYF	TGTGCCAGTAGTATAGTACTCACTGGCACAGATACGCAGTATTTT
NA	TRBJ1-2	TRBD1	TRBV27	CASRGQVNYGYTF	TGTGCCAGCCGAGGACAGGTTAACTATGGCTACACCTTC
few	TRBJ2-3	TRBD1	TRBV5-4	CASSLAAGQGSDTQYF	TGTGCCAGCAGCTTGGCCGCGGGACAGGGGTCAGATACGCAGTATTTT
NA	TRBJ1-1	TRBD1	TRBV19	CASTLRGVTEAFF	TGTGCCAGTACCCTCAGGGGGGTCACTGAAGCTTTCTTT
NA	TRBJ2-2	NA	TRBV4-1	CASSQALAVLGELFF	TGCGCCAGCAGCCAAGCTCTAGCAGTCCTCGGGGAGCTGTTTTTT
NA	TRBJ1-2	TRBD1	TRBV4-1	CASSQDDGQGAAYGYTF	TGCGCCAGCAGCCAAGATGACGGACAGGGGGCGGCCTATGGCTACACCTTC
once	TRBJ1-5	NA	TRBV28	CASSLGQNNQPQHF	TGTGCCAGCAGTCTAGGACAGAATAATCAGCCCCAGCATTTT
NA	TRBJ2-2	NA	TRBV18	CASSPLGTIGTGELFF	TGTGCCAGCTCACCACTCGGGACAATAGGCACCGGGGAGCTGTTTTTT
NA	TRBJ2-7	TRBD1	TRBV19	CASSPSGQGDYEQYF	TGTGCCAGTAGTCCTTCAGGGCAGGGGGACTACGAGCAGTACTTC
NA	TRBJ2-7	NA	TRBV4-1	CASSQEERTAYEQYF	TGCGCCAGCAGCCAAGAGGAGAGGACAGCCTACGAGCAGTACTTC
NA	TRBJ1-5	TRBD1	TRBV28	CASSREGARQPQHF	TGTGCCAGCAGCCGAGAGGGGGCACGTCAGCCCCAGCATTTT
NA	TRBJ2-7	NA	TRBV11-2	CASRRMAGSHEQYF	TGTGCCAGCAGAAGAATGGCAGGGTCGCACGAGCAGTACTTC
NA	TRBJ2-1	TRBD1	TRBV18	CASSTRDRAYNEQFF	TGTGCCAGCTCAACCCGGGACAGGGCCTACAATGAGCAGTTCTTC
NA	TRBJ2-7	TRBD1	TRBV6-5	CASSVSGGLYEQYF	TGTGCCAGCAGTGTTTCAGGGGGCTTATACGAGCAGTACTTC
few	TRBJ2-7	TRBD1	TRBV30	CAWSVGTEYEQYF	TGTGCCTGGAGTGTTGGGACAGAGTACGAGCAGTACTTC
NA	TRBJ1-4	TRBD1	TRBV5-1	CASSFLGQGGEKLFF	TGCGCCAGCAGCTTCCTAGGACAGGGAGGTGAAAAACTGTTTTTT
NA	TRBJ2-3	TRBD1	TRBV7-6	CASSRTGGTDTQYF	TGTGCCAGCAGCCGGACAGGGGGCACAGATACGCAGTATTTT
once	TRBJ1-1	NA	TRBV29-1	CSARTANTEAFF	TGCAGCGCAAGGACAGCGAACACTGAAGCTTTCTTT
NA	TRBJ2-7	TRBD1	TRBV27	CASSLNLGQNYEQYF	TGTGCCAGCAGTTTAAATTTGGGACAGAACTACGAGCAGTACTTC
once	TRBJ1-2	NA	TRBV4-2	CASSQEVGALGYGYTF	TGTGCCAGCAGCCAAGAGGTGGGGGCATTGGGCTATGGCTACACCTTC
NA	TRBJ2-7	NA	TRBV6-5	CASSYQAGTSYEQYF	TGTGCCAGCAGTTATCAGGCGGGAACGTCCTACGAGCAGTACTTC
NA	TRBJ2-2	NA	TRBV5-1	CASRSQQELFF	TGCGCCAGCAGATCACAGCAGGAGCTGTTTTTT
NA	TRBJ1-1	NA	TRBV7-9	CASSSGPVGGTEAFF	TGTGCCAGCAGCTCGGGCCCTGTCGGGGGCACTGAAGCTTTCTTT
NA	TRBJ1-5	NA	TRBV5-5	CASSLRHAGRFGNQPQHF	TGTGCCAGCAGCTTGAGGCACGCAGGCAGATTTGGCAATCAGCCCCAGCATTTT
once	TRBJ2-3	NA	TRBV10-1	CASSPTVLRGDTQYF	TGCGCCAGCAGCCCCACAGTCTTACGGGGAGATACGCAGTATTTT
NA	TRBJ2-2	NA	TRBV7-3	CASSLTGIGELFF	TGTGCCAGCAGCTTAACCGGTATCGGGGAGCTGTTTTTT
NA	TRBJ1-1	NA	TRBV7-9	CASSLDPGSEAFF	TGTGCCAGCAGCTTAGATCCAGGATCTGAAGCTTTCTTT
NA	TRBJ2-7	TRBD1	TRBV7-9	CASSLQFGTDYEQYF	TGTGCCAGCAGCTTACAGTTTGGGACAGACTACGAGCAGTACTTC
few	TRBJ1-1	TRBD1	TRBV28	CASSSLDRESTEAFF	TGTGCCAGCAGTTCCCTCGACAGGGAGTCTACTGAAGCTTTCTTT
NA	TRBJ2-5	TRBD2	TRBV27	CASSLLRGSRETQYF	TGTGCCAGCAGTTTATTACGCGGGAGTCGGGAGACCCAGTACTTC
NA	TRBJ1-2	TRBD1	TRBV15	CATSRDHRPDRDYGYTF	TGTGCCACCAGCAGAGATCACAGACCGGACAGGGACTATGGCTACACCTTC
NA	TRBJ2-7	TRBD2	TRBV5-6	CASSQPGLGNYEQYF	TGTGCCAGCAGCCAGCCGGGACTAGGAAACTACGAGCAGTACTTC
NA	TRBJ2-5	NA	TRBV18	CASSPQSQETQYF	TGTGCCAGCTCACCGCAGTCCCAAGAGACCCAGTACTTC
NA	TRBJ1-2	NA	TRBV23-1	CASSQSNGGGWDGYTF	TGCGCCAGCAGTCAATCGAACGGGGGAGGGTGGGATGGCTACACCTTC
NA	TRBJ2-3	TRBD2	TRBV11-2	CASSLAGGPLSTDTQYF	TGTGCCAGCAGCTTAGCGGGAGGCCCTCTTAGCACAGATACGCAGTATTTT